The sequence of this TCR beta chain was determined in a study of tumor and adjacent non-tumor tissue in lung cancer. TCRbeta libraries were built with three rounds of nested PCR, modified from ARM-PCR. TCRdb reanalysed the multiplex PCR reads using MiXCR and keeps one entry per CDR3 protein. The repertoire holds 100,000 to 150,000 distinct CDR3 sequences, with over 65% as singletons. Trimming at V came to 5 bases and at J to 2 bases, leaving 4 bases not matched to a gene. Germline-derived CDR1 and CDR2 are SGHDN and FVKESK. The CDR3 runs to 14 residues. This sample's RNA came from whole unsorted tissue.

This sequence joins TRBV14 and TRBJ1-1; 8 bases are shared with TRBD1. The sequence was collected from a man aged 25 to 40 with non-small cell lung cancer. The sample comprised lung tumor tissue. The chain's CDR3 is CASSRGQANTEAFF. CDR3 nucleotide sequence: TGTGCCAGCAGCAGGGGACAGGCCAACACTGAAGCTTTCTTT.